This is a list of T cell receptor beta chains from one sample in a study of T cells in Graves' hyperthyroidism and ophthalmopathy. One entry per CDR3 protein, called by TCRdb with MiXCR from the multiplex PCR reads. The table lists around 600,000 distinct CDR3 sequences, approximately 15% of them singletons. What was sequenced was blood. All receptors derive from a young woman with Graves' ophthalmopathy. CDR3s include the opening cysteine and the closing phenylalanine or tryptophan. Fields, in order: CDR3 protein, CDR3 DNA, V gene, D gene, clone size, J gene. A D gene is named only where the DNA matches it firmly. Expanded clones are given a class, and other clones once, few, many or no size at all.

CDR3 protein: CASSPLLTGRAFF; CDR3 DNA: TGTGCCAGCAGTCCCCTTCTTACAGGGAGGGCTTTCTTT; V gene: TRBV5-8; D gene: .; clone size: many; J gene: TRBJ1-1
CDR3 protein: CASSTQGPYEQYF; CDR3 DNA: TGTGCCAGCAGCACCCAGGGACCCTACGAGCAGTACTTC; V gene: TRBV7-9; D gene: .; clone size: few; J gene: TRBJ2-7
CDR3 protein: CSARDSGVGGDEQYF; CDR3 DNA: TGCAGTGCTAGAGATTCAGGGGTGGGTGGAGACGAGCAGTACTTC; V gene: TRBV20-1; D gene: .; clone size: few; J gene: TRBJ2-7
CDR3 protein: CASRGDSTNTGELFF; CDR3 DNA: TGTGCCAGCAGAGGGGACTCTACGAACACCGGGGAGCTGTTTTTT; V gene: TRBV9; D gene: .; clone size: .; J gene: TRBJ2-2
CDR3 protein: CASKGQGAEAFF; CDR3 DNA: TGTGCCAGCAAGGGACAGGGGGCGGAAGCTTTCTTT; V gene: TRBV12-3/TRBV12-4; D gene: TRBD1; clone size: many; J gene: TRBJ1-1
CDR3 protein: CATNTGVGTGELFF; CDR3 DNA: TGTGCCACCAATACAGGGGTAGGGACCGGGGAGCTGTTTTTT; V gene: TRBV24-1; D gene: TRBD1; clone size: many; J gene: TRBJ2-2
CDR3 protein: CASSGGWEPYNEQFF; CDR3 DNA: TGTGCCAGCAGTGGGGGGTGGGAGCCCTACAATGAGCAGTTCTTC; V gene: TRBV6-1; D gene: .; clone size: many; J gene: TRBJ2-1
CDR3 protein: CASSEGQGYYTGELFF; CDR3 DNA: TGTGCCAGCAGTGAAGGACAGGGCTATTACACCGGGGAGCTGTTTTTT; V gene: TRBV6-1; D gene: TRBD1; clone size: many; J gene: TRBJ2-2
CDR3 protein: CATSDRRQEQFF; CDR3 DNA: TGTGCCACCAGTGATCGGAGACAAGAGCAGTTCTTC; V gene: TRBV24-1; D gene: .; clone size: .; J gene: TRBJ2-1
CDR3 protein: CASSEQTYGYTF; CDR3 DNA: TGTGCCAGCAGTGAACAGACCTATGGCTACACCTTC; V gene: TRBV2; D gene: .; clone size: many; J gene: TRBJ1-2
CDR3 protein: CASSWGQLNTKAFF; CDR3 DNA: TGTGCCAGCAGTTGGGGACAGCTGAACACTAAAGCTTTCTTT; V gene: TRBV28; D gene: TRBD1; clone size: many; J gene: TRBJ1-1
CDR3 protein: CSASDRITQETQYF; CDR3 DNA: TGCAGTGCCTCGGACAGGATCACCCAAGAGACCCAGTACTTC; V gene: TRBV20-1; D gene: TRBD1; clone size: .; J gene: TRBJ2-5
CDR3 protein: CASSVTGSKLFF; CDR3 DNA: TGTGCCAGCAGTGTTACAGGGTCAAAACTGTTTTTT; V gene: TRBV2; D gene: .; clone size: many; J gene: TRBJ1-4
CDR3 protein: CASSPGAAAFF; CDR3 DNA: TGTGCCAGCAGTCCGGGGGCGGCTGCTTTCTTT; V gene: TRBV12-3/TRBV12-4; D gene: .; clone size: many; J gene: TRBJ1-1
CDR3 protein: CASSLRGSSYNSPLHF; CDR3 DNA: TGTGCCAGCAGCCTAAGGGGGAGCTCCTATAATTCACCCCTCCACTTT; V gene: TRBV11-2; D gene: .; clone size: .; J gene: TRBJ1-6
CDR3 protein: CSASGSRDQPQHF; CDR3 DNA: TGCAGTGCTAGTGGGTCGCGGGATCAGCCCCAGCATTTT; V gene: TRBV20-1; D gene: .; clone size: .; J gene: TRBJ1-5
CDR3 protein: CASRIRTGLQFF; CDR3 DNA: TGTGCCAGCAGGATCAGGACGGGTCTGCAGTTCTTC; V gene: TRBV2; D gene: .; clone size: many; J gene: TRBJ2-1
CDR3 protein: CASSLDWTAIKQFF; CDR3 DNA: TGTGCCAGCAGCTTAGATTGGACGGCAATAAAGCAGTTCTTC; V gene: TRBV7-2; D gene: .; clone size: many; J gene: TRBJ2-1
CDR3 protein: CASSSSASKPVGDRGTEAFF; CDR3 DNA: TGTGCCAGCAGCTCCAGCGCCTCCAAACCAGTGGGCGACCGGGGCACTGAAGCTTTCTTT; V gene: TRBV7-9; D gene: .; clone size: few; J gene: TRBJ1-1
CDR3 protein: CASSGSPGNTIYF; CDR3 DNA: TGTGCCAGCAGCGGCAGCCCTGGAAACACCATATATTTT; V gene: TRBV9; D gene: .; clone size: .; J gene: TRBJ1-3
CDR3 protein: CASMGSPRFVETQYF; CDR3 DNA: TGCGCCAGCATGGGGTCCCCGAGGTTTGTGGAGACCCAGTACTTC; V gene: TRBV5-1; D gene: .; clone size: few; J gene: TRBJ2-5
CDR3 protein: CASSLHLSARGSPYEQYF; CDR3 DNA: TGTGCCAGCAGTTTGCATCTCTCGGCTCGCGGGAGCCCCTACGAGCAGTACTTC; V gene: TRBV27; D gene: TRBD2; clone size: .; J gene: TRBJ2-7
CDR3 protein: CAWSGPGSNTIYF; CDR3 DNA: TGTGCCTGGAGTGGACCAGGGAGCAACACCATATATTTT; V gene: TRBV30; D gene: .; clone size: once; J gene: TRBJ1-3
CDR3 protein: CASSHGTSGSTGETQYF; CDR3 DNA: TGTGCCAGCAGCCACGGGACTAGCGGGAGCACGGGAGAGACCCAGTACTTC; V gene: TRBV11-2; D gene: TRBD2; clone size: many; J gene: TRBJ2-5
CDR3 protein: CASSPLAGGRETQYF; CDR3 DNA: TGTGCCAGCAGTCCCCTAGCGGGAGGTCGGGAGACCCAGTACTTC; V gene: TRBV28; D gene: TRBD2; clone size: many; J gene: TRBJ2-5
CDR3 protein: CASSQGVSDYNEQFF; CDR3 DNA: TGTGCCAGCAGCCAAGGTGTTTCGGACTACAATGAGCAGTTCTTC; V gene: TRBV3-1; D gene: .; clone size: many; J gene: TRBJ2-1
CDR3 protein: CATTGTSGSYNEQFF; CDR3 DNA: TGTGCCACCACCGGGACTAGCGGGAGTTACAATGAGCAGTTCTTC; V gene: TRBV15; D gene: TRBD2; clone size: few; J gene: TRBJ2-1
CDR3 protein: CASTDTGLAGAPLNTGELFF; CDR3 DNA: TGTGCCAGCACCGATACGGGACTAGCGGGAGCCCCCTTGAACACCGGGGAGCTGTTTTTT; V gene: TRBV7-2; D gene: TRBD2; clone size: many; J gene: TRBJ2-2
CDR3 protein: CANSDHFGGREGLDTQYF; CDR3 DNA: TGTGCCAACAGTGATCATTTCGGTGGGCGGGAGGGCCTAGATACGCAGTATTTT; V gene: TRBV25-1; D gene: TRBD2; clone size: .; J gene: TRBJ2-3
CDR3 protein: CSATLGTVNYGYTF; CDR3 DNA: TGCAGTGCTACCCTGGGGACTGTTAACTATGGCTACACCTTC; V gene: TRBV20-1; D gene: .; clone size: .; J gene: TRBJ1-2
CDR3 protein: CASNPAPRNTGELFF; CDR3 DNA: TGTGCCAGCAACCCCGCCCCGCGGAACACCGGGGAGCTGTTTTTT; V gene: TRBV6-1; D gene: .; clone size: many; J gene: TRBJ2-2
CDR3 protein: CAWCRGSYNEQFF; CDR3 DNA: TGTGCCTGGTGCAGGGGCTCCTACAATGAGCAGTTCTTC; V gene: TRBV30; D gene: .; clone size: many; J gene: TRBJ2-1
CDR3 protein: CSARDVGRNNYGYTF; CDR3 DNA: TGCAGTGCTAGAGATGTGGGCAGGAATAACTATGGCTACACCTTC; V gene: TRBV20-1; D gene: .; clone size: few; J gene: TRBJ1-2
CDR3 protein: CASSPRRRGYNEQFF; CDR3 DNA: TGTGCCAGCAGCCCCCGCAGGAGAGGATACAATGAGCAGTTCTTC; V gene: TRBV7-9; D gene: .; clone size: .; J gene: TRBJ2-1
CDR3 protein: CASSYWAGRSNYGYTF; CDR3 DNA: TGTGCCAGCAGTTATTGGGCAGGGAGGAGTAACTATGGCTACACCTTC; V gene: TRBV6-6; D gene: .; clone size: many; J gene: TRBJ1-2
CDR3 protein: CASSELNGGNTGELFF; CDR3 DNA: TGTGCCAGCAGTGAGCTGAACGGGGGGAACACCGGGGAGCTGTTTTTT; V gene: TRBV28; D gene: .; clone size: many; J gene: TRBJ2-2
CDR3 protein: CASSFSTENYGYTF; CDR3 DNA: TGCGCCAGCAGCTTTTCGACAGAAAACTATGGCTACACCTTC; V gene: TRBV5-1; D gene: .; clone size: few; J gene: TRBJ1-2
CDR3 protein: CASSQGHSNEKLFF; CDR3 DNA: TGTGCCAGCAGCCAGGGACACTCTAATGAAAAACTGTTTTTT; V gene: TRBV7-2; D gene: .; clone size: many; J gene: TRBJ1-4
CDR3 protein: CASSWVGQGYEQYF; CDR3 DNA: TGTGCCAGCAGCTGGGTCGGACAGGGCTACGAGCAGTACTTC; V gene: TRBV7-2; D gene: TRBD1; clone size: many; J gene: TRBJ2-7
CDR3 protein: CASSQGTGVEKLFF; CDR3 DNA: TGTGCCAGCAGTCAGGGGACAGGGGTGGAAAAACTGTTTTTT; V gene: TRBV6-1; D gene: TRBD1; clone size: many; J gene: TRBJ1-4
CDR3 protein: CASSEAEGKQYF; CDR3 DNA: TGTGCCAGCAGTGAAGCCGAGGGAAAGCAGTACTTC; V gene: TRBV3-1; D gene: .; clone size: .; J gene: TRBJ2-7
CDR3 protein: CASSSRGYGRYEQYF; CDR3 DNA: TGTGCCAGCAGTTCGAGGGGTTATGGGCGCTACGAGCAGTACTTC; V gene: TRBV6-2/TRBV6-3; D gene: .; clone size: .; J gene: TRBJ2-7
CDR3 protein: CASSIRSGRNTEAFF; CDR3 DNA: TGTGCCAGTAGTATAAGATCGGGACGGAACACTGAAGCTTTCTTT; V gene: TRBV19; D gene: .; clone size: many; J gene: TRBJ1-1
CDR3 protein: CASSPDSGRGYF; CDR3 DNA: TGTGCCAGCAGCCCGGACTCGGGACGGGGGTACTTC; V gene: TRBV7-9; D gene: .; clone size: .; J gene: TRBJ2-5
CDR3 protein: CASSQASGVSPLHF; CDR3 DNA: TGTGCCAGCAGCCAAGCGTCCGGGGTTTCACCCCTCCACTTT; V gene: TRBV3-1; D gene: .; clone size: many; J gene: TRBJ1-6
CDR3 protein: CASATQGARGTDTQYF; CDR3 DNA: TGTGCCAGCGCTACGCAGGGGGCCAGAGGAACAGATACGCAGTATTTT; V gene: TRBV2; D gene: TRBD1; clone size: many; J gene: TRBJ2-3
CDR3 protein: CASSAGLAESSYEQYF; CDR3 DNA: TGTGCCAGCAGCGCTGGACTAGCGGAGAGCTCCTACGAGCAGTACTTC; V gene: TRBV7-2; D gene: TRBD2; clone size: many; J gene: TRBJ2-7
CDR3 protein: CSVGGGGRTEAFF; CDR3 DNA: TGCAGCGTTGGGGGGGGAGGGCGCACTGAAGCTTTCTTT; V gene: TRBV29-1; D gene: .; clone size: many; J gene: TRBJ1-1
CDR3 protein: CASIRTGGETQYF; CDR3 DNA: TGTGCCAGCATCCGGACGGGAGGAGAGACCCAGTACTTC; V gene: TRBV12-3/TRBV12-4; D gene: TRBD2; clone size: many; J gene: TRBJ2-5
CDR3 protein: CASSPPHFRPRSGNEQFF; CDR3 DNA: TGTGCCAGCAGTCCCCCCCACTTCAGGCCTAGGAGTGGCAATGAGCAGTTCTTC; V gene: TRBV27; D gene: .; clone size: many; J gene: TRBJ2-1
CDR3 protein: CSARVGPIAGDYNEQFF; CDR3 DNA: TGCAGTGCTAGAGTAGGCCCAATAGCGGGGGACTACAATGAGCAGTTCTTC; V gene: TRBV20-1; D gene: TRBD2; clone size: many; J gene: TRBJ2-1
CDR3 protein: CASSFSLAGGDEQYF; CDR3 DNA: TGTGCCAGCAGTTTTTCCCTAGCGGGAGGTGACGAGCAGTACTTC; V gene: TRBV12-3/TRBV12-4; D gene: TRBD2; clone size: many; J gene: TRBJ2-7